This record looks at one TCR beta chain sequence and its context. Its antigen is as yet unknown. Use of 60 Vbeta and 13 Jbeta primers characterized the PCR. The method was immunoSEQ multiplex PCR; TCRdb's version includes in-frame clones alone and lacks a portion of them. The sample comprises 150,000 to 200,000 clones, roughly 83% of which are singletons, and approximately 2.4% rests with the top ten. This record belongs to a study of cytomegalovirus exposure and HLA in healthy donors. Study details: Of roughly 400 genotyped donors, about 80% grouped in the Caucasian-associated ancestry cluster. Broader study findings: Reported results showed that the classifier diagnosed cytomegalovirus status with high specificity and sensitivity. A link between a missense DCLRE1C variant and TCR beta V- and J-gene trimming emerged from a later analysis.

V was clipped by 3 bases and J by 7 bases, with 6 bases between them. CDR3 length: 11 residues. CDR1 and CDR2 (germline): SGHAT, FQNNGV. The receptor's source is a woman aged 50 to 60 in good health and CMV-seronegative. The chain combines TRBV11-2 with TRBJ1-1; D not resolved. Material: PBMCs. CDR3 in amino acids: CASSFQFEAFF. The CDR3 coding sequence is TGTGCCAGCAGCTTTCAGTTTGAAGCTTTCTTT.